These 25 T cell receptor beta chains originate from one sample sequenced in a study of T cell responses to AZD1222 COVID-19 vaccine. Produced via immunoSEQ multiplex PCR; TCRdb's table is partial and in-frame only. This repertoire shows 150,000 to 200,000 clones, 85% to 95% found once; its top ten account for around 4.3%. Sequenced here: peripheral blood, sampled on day 0 of AZD1222 vaccination. The receptors were sampled from an adult in good health.

As to this clone: In the same sample, other DNA sequences code for this CDR3. The J gene is TRBJ2-2, the V gene TRBV3-1 (or the pseudogene TRBV3-2), with D unclear. CDR3 length: 11 amino acids. V shed 2 bases and J shed 8 bases, with 3 bases lying between them. From germline, CDR1 is LGHDT and CDR2 YNNKEL (reference sequence). CDR3 nucleotides: TGTGCCAGCAGCCAACGGGGGGAGCTGTTTTTT. This gives the protein CASSQRGELFF.

The genes are TRBV27 and TRBJ2-7, with 11 positions matching TRBD1. From germline, CDR1 is MNHEY and CDR2 SMNVEV (reference sequence). V dropped 3 bases and J dropped 2; count of bases not matched to a gene: 9. CDR3 length: 17 amino acids. CDR3 in DNA: TGTGCCAGCAGTTTTACCTCGAGGGGACAGGGGGCCTACGAGCAGTACTTC. Translated: CASSFTSRGQGAYEQYF.

This sequence joins TRBV13 and TRBJ1-1; the D is unclear. The germline V gene has CDR1 PRHDT and CDR2 FYEKMQ (reference sequence). The CDR3 runs 15 residues. Deletions cut 5 bases from V and 0 bases from J, with 13 bases between. The CDR3 bases are TGTGCCAGCAGCATCCTAGGACCGATGAACACTGAAGCTTTCTTT. This sequence encodes CASSILGPMNTEAFF.

This clone was seen just once. The chain uses TRBV27 and TRBJ1-1; D gene ambiguous. The CDR3 spans 14 residues. CDR1 MNHEY and CDR2 SMNVEV come from the germline V gene (reference sequence). Trimming took 0 bases from V and 1 from J, leaving 6 bases between them. The chain's CDR3 is CASSLSAPNTEAFF. The DNA for the CDR3 is TGTGCCAGCAGTTTATCGGCCCCGAACACTGAAGCTTTCTTT.

The chain couples TRBV2 to TRBJ1-1; 8 bases line up with TRBD1. The V segment lost 6 bases and the J segment 8 bases; nucleotides outside the gene matches: 8. This CDR3 comprises 13 residues. Germline V CDR1 and CDR2: SNHLY, FYNNEI. CDR3 in amino acids: CASSTGGRIEAFF. CDR3 nucleotide sequence: TGTGCCAGCAGCACAGGGGGGAGGATCGAAGCTTTCTTT.

The chain couples TRBV7-9 to TRBJ1-1, with unresolved D. CDR1 and CDR2 (germline): SEHNR, FQNEAQ (reference sequence). V lost 1 base, J lost 1 base, and 7 bases lay in between. The CDR3 loop spans 14 amino acids. CDR3 coding DNA: TGTGCCAGCAGCTTAGTCACAGCGAACACTGAAGCTTTCTTT. This encodes CASSLVTANTEAFF.

The rearrangement uses TRBV25-1 and TRBJ2-7, with D possibly being TRBD1 (6 bases). Germline-derived CDR1 and CDR2 are MGHDK and SYGVNS. This CDR3 comprises 12 residues. V was cut by 5 bases and J by 4 bases, with 9 bases left in between. The CDR3 nucleotides read TGTGCCAGCAGTATTGGGACATACGAGCAGTACTTC. This encodes CASSIGTYEQYF.

The chain couples TRBV29-1 to TRBJ1-1, with 7 bases fitting TRBD1. Germline V gives CDR1 SQVTM, CDR2 ANQGSEA. The CDR3 spans 18 residues. J lost 6 bases, V lost 5 bases, and 24 bases had no gene match. The DNA for the CDR3 is TGCAGCGTTCAGCCGGTTTTTCGGGGGGCCCTCAGGGGGGCTGAAGCTTTCTTT. Amino acid sequence: CSVQPVFRGALRGAEAFF. The whole variable domain, remainder taken from reference TRBV29-1 and TRBJ1-1, is SAVISQKPSRDICQRGTSLTIQCQVDSQVTMMFWYRQQPGQSLTLIATANQGSEATYESGFVIDKFPISRPNLTFSTLTVSNMSPEDSSIYLCSVQPVFRGALRGAEAFFGQGTRLTVV.

The genes are TRBV6-1 and TRBJ1-4, with 7 bases fitting TRBD1. With 3 bases clipped from V and 3 bases from J, the junction kept 7 bases outside the gene matches. Germline loops: CDR1 MNHNS, CDR2 SASEGT. The CDR3 is 16 residues long. The CDR3 sequence: CASSDTGELANEKLFF. In DNA, the CDR3 is TGTGCCAGCAGTGACACAGGGGAGTTGGCTAATGAAAAACTGTTTTTT.

This clone appeared a single time. This sequence joins TRBV11-3 and TRBJ2-7; D is undetermined. The CDR3 consists of 13 residues. Germline values: CDR1 SGHNT, CDR2 YENEEA. Deletions cut 4 bases from V and 7 bases from J, with 14 bases between. The CDR3: CASSSHRTGEQYF. DNA of the CDR3: TGTGCCAGCAGCTCACATAGGACGGGTGAGCAGTACTTC.

CDR3 sequence (DNA): TGTGCCAGCTCACCACCCCCCTCAGGACCCCAGTACTTC. Protein: CASSPPPSGPQYF. The chain carries TRBV18 and TRBJ2-7, with D uncertain. CDR3 size: 13 residues. Deletions cut 0 bases from V and 10 bases from J, with 13 bases between. Germline V gene sequence: CDR1 KGHSH, CDR2 LQKENI.

This clone is a singleton in its sample. The V and J genes are TRBV27 and TRBJ2-3; 9 bases agree with TRBD2. Germline loops: CDR1 MNHEY, CDR2 SMNVEV (reference sequence). J lost 6 bases, V lost 1 base, and 8 bases had no gene match. The CDR3 extends over 16 amino acids. The CDR3 DNA sequence: TGTGCCAGCAGTTTATTACCAGCGGGAGGAAGGGATACGCAGTATTTT. Translation: CASSLLPAGGRDTQYF.

This chain connects TRBV5-4 to TRBJ1-1; D may be TRBD1 (6 bases). CDR1 is SGHNT and CDR2 is YYREEE in the germline V gene (reference sequence). Trimming removed 4 bases at V and 1 base at J, with 8 bases between. The CDR3 is 13 amino acids. CDR3 sequence: CASSKTGNTEAFF. Here the CDR3 DNA reads TGTGCCAGCAGCAAGACAGGGAACACTGAAGCTTTCTTT.

The CDR3 sequence is CASSRLPGPTQYF. The DNA for the CDR3 is TGTGCCAGCAGTCGCCTCCCAGGGCCTACGCAGTATTTT. The chain recombines TRBV6-5 with TRBJ2-3; tentatively, D is TRBD1 (5 bases). CDR1 and CDR2 (germline): MNHEY, SVGAGI. V was pared by 5 bases and J by 8 bases, with 14 bases between. The CDR3 covers 13 residues.

This clone occurred once. The genes are TRBV28 and TRBJ1-5; D remains unclear. V lost 6 bases and J 7 bases, leaving 10 bases between the germline ends. The CDR3 extends over 12 amino acids. Germline CDR1 reads MDHEN; CDR2 reads SYDVKM. The CDR3 spells CASRLGYQPQHF. The CDR3 nucleotides are TGTGCCAGCAGATTAGGATACCAGCCCCAGCATTTT.

The chain uses TRBV6-1 and TRBJ2-6; the D gene is possibly TRBD1 (6 bases). CDR3 length: 20 residues. V lost 6 bases to trimming and J lost 0 bases, with 24 bases between them. Germline values: CDR1 MNHNS, CDR2 SASEGT. CDR3 amino acids: CASREYNRELISSGANVLTF. Here the CDR3 DNA reads TGTGCCAGCAGGGAATATAACAGGGAGTTGATAAGCTCTGGGGCCAACGTCCTGACTTTC.

The chain links TRBV6-1 to TRBJ1-5, with 7 bases lining up with TRBD1. The junction had 4 bases not matched to a gene; V was cut back by 1 base and J by 4 bases. This CDR3 is 15 amino acids long. The germline V gene encodes CDR1 MNHNS and CDR2 SASEGT. CDR3 DNA: TGTGCCAGCAGTGAAGTGGGACAGTTTAATCAGCCCCAGCATTTT. Translating gives CASSEVGQFNQPQHF.

The chain has TRBV5-4 and TRBJ2-7; 7 bases are a match to TRBD1. With V trimmed by 4 bases and J by 4 bases, 8 bases remained unmatched. This CDR3 is built from 14 residues. Germline-derived CDR1 and CDR2 are SGHNT and YYREEE (reference sequence). CDR3 in DNA: TGTGCCAGCAGCCGGGACAGCGGCGGGTACGAGCAGTACTTC. Its translation: CASSRDSGGYEQYF.

This sequence joins TRBV27 and TRBJ1-6, with 7 bases lining up with TRBD1. The CDR3 sequence is 17 residues long. CDR1 and CDR2 (germline): MNHEY, SMNVEV (reference sequence). Trimming at V came to 6 bases and at J to 6 bases, leaving 14 bases not matched to a gene. The CDR3 region has the DNA TGTGCCAGCAGCACCAATCTGCCGACAGGGCCTAATTCACCCCTCCACTTT. Translation: CASSTNLPTGPNSPLHF.

The chain is built from TRBV4-2 and TRBJ2-7, with 8 positions matching TRBD2. Germline CDR1 and CDR2: LGHNA and YNFKEQ. The CDR3 runs to 16 residues. V was clipped by 0 bases and J by 2 bases; unmatched bases: 6. The CDR3 protein is CASSQDVKRGPYEQYF. DNA for the CDR3: TGTGCCAGCAGCCAAGATGTGAAGCGGGGGCCCTACGAGCAGTACTTC.

V usage is TRBV5-1 and J usage is TRBJ1-2; tentative D call: TRBD1 (5 bases). From germline, CDR1 is SGHRS and CDR2 YFSETQ. Trimming removed 3 bases at V and 4 bases at J, with 25 bases between. This CDR3 is 18 amino acids long. The CDR3 spells CASSSSSKRPERGYGYTF. In DNA form, the CDR3 reads TGCGCCAGCAGCTCCAGTTCGAAACGACCGGAGAGGGGCTATGGCTACACCTTC.

This clone was counted once. The gene calls are TRBV4-1 and TRBJ1-1, with TRBD1 as a possible D gene (5 bases). The germline CDR1 and CDR2 sequences are MGHRA and YSYEKL. The length of the CDR3 is 13 residues. Between the trimmed V and J ends, which lost 0 bases and 9 bases, there was a span of 11 bases. CDR3 region: CASSQDLGTQAFF. CDR3 DNA: TGCGCCAGCAGCCAAGATCTTGGGACCCAAGCTTTCTTT.

This chain joins TRBV29-1 and TRBJ2-1, with D maybe TRBD1 (6 bases). The CDR3 is 16 residues long. From germline, CDR1 is SQVTM and CDR2 ANQGSEA. V lost 1 base and J 2 bases, leaving 15 bases between the germline ends. The CDR3 nucleotides are TGCAGCGTTGAAGGTAACAGGGCATACCCCTACAATGAGCAGTTCTTC. It codes for CSVEGNRAYPYNEQFF.

The chain is built from TRBV7-9 and TRBJ2-7; possibly TRBD1 for D (7 bases). CDR3 length: 19 amino acids. V was cut by 5 bases and J by 4 bases, with 30 bases left in between. Per germline, CDR1 SEHNR and CDR2 FQNEAQ (reference sequence). The CDR3 DNA is TGTGCCAGCAGCCACCCCCCGGACAGGAGCGGGTCCTCAGGGTACGAGCAGTACTTC. It yields the protein CASSHPPDRSGSSGYEQYF.

The J gene is TRBJ1-1, the V gene TRBV6-5; D is perhaps TRBD1 (5 bases). This CDR3 is 12 amino acids long. With 6 bases removed from V and 11 bases from J, the gap between germline ends came to 16 bases. Germline V gene data show CDR1 as MNHEY and CDR2 as SVGAGI. The CDR3 nucleotides are TGTGCCAGCAGCCCGGACACATTAGAGGCTTTCTTT. This codes for CASSPDTLEAFF.